What follows describes a single T cell receptor beta chain. These data come from a study of shared clonotypes between healthy human individuals. Germline V gene sequence: CDR1 SEHNR, CDR2 FQNEAQ (reference sequence). This CDR3 comprises 17 residues. Trimming removed 1 base from V and 4 bases from J, with 18 bases in between. Terminally differentiated effector memory CD45RA+ cells were left out of the naive CD8 fraction, which was CD45RO-negative and positively selected for CCR7. Sequenced by immunoSEQ multiplex PCR; TCRdb stores in-frame clones only, minus some. The table shows approximately 740,000 clones, with about 92% occurring only once.

This rearrangement joins TRBV7-9 to TRBJ2-3, with D unresolved. The receptor comes from a man aged 25 to 40 in good health. Material for sequencing was naive CD8+ T cells sorted from blood. The CDR3 region has the DNA TGTGCCAGCAGCTTAGAGGCACGACCGACTGGCCCAGATACGCAGTATTTT. Protein: CASSLEARPTGPDTQYF.